Described below is a single TCR beta chain sequence and its context. Its antigen is still unknown. This specimen belongs to a study of T cells expressing NK-cell markers. The cDNA for TCR beta came from 5'RACE template switching with UMIs. TCRdb reworked the 5' RACE reads into one entry per CDR3 protein, no DNA. The sample table includes roughly 430,000 distinct CDR3 sequences. Regarding the study as a whole: Specificity for HCMV among expanded NKG2C+ T cell clones was not established. Six or seven donors had dominant NKG2C+ clonotypes that comprised about 1.0-7.0% of their CD8+ T cells.

Germline loops: CDR1 MNHNS, CDR2 SASEGT. This CDR3 comprises 17 residues. This TCR derives from a woman aged 18-70 years in good health. Sample: blood T cells: a sorted CD56 or NKG2C T cell subset, CD4+ or CD8+ T cells, or bulk PBMC T cells (not recorded which). The chain joins TRBV6-1 to TRBJ2-7; TCRdb picks TRBD2, but there is no DNA to check that call. The CDR3 is CASSPGLAGGPSYEQYF.